This TCR beta chain was identified in a study of Ad26.COV2.S vaccination and SARS-CoV-2 variants. About the research overall: Administration of Ad26.COV2.S was intramuscular, either once or twice 56 days apart.

Sequencing used immunoSEQ multiplex PCR; TCRdb keeps in-frame clones, though not all of them. This table holds some 250,000 clones, roughly 90% found once. Germline CDR1 reads SEHNR; CDR2 reads FQNEAQ (reference sequence). Trimming at V came to 5 bases and at J to 8 bases, leaving 7 bases not matched to a gene. The CDR3 runs to 14 residues. Study-wide results and limits: Total T cell responses, in the TCR breadth and depth analyses, may have been underestimated. Once vaccination had occurred, spike-specific CD8+ and CD4+ T cell responses reportedly showed substantial breadth. Ad26.COV2.S recipients had broader spike-specific TCRs (P = 0.0014).

Treatment denoted: about 20 received Ad26.COV2.S at low or high dose, single or two shots; roughly five received placebo; per-sample allocation not given. Specimen acquisition occurred on day 63 following the initial vaccine or placebo injection. As for this clone: The antigen is undetermined.

J is TRBJ1-5 and V is TRBV7-9, with 9 bases matching TRBD1. This material consisted of peripheral blood, taken in a trial of Ad26.COV2.S vaccine versus placebo. The source of this sequence is a person between 18 and 65 years old who received the Ad26.COV2.S COVID-19 vaccine or a placebo. CDR3 DNA sequence: TGTGCCAGCAGCGGTCAAGACAGGGGGGAGCCCCAGCATTTT. This codes for CASSGQDRGEPQHF.